One and the same sample provided the 15 T cell receptor beta chains below, sequenced in a study of blood T cell repertoires in COVID-19. The repertoire was sequenced with immunoSEQ multiplex PCR; TCRdb's copy has only in-frame clones and lacks some. The sample has approximately 190,000 clones; about 86% are singletons. Sequenced sample: peripheral blood. The source is a man younger than 45 with active or convalescent COVID-19.

J is TRBJ2-2 and V is TRBV25-1, with TRBD1 identical over 10 bases. The germline CDR1 and CDR2 sequences are MGHDK and SYGVNS. The CDR3 is made up of 17 amino acids. Losses at the gene ends were 1 base for V and 5 bases for J; bases not matched to a gene: 7. The DNA of the CDR3 is TGTGCCAGCAGTGAATTTTACGGGACAGGGGAGACCGGGGAGCTGTTTTTT. This encodes CASSEFYGTGETGELFF.

This clone was observed a single time. The gene calls are TRBV5-6 and TRBJ1-3; D gene unclear. Germline assignment: CDR1 SGHDT and CDR2 YYEEEE. This CDR3 contains 16 residues. Trimming took off 4 bases at V and 0 bases at J, with 14 bases between the two ends. In DNA form, the CDR3 reads TGTGCCAGCAGCCCACAGTACTTATTCTCTGGAAACACCATATATTTT. It is translated as CASSPQYLFSGNTIYF. Looking up the rest from reference TRBV5-6 and TRBJ1-3 gives the full variable domain: DAGVTQSPTHLIKTRGQQVTLRCSPKSGHDTVSWYQQALGQGPQFIFQYYEEEERQRGNFPDRFSGHQFPNYSSELNVNALLLGDSALYLCASSPQYLFSGNTIYFGEGSWLTVV.

The chain is built from TRBV19 and TRBJ1-5; 10 bases match TRBD1. Trimming cost V 7 bases and J 8 bases; bases outside gene matches: 5. CDR1 is LNHDA and CDR2 is SQIVND in the germline V gene (reference sequence). CDR3 length: 13 amino acids. As DNA, the CDR3 is TGTGCCAGTACTCGACAGGGGGCGAAGCCCCAGCATTTT. It encodes CASTRQGAKPQHF.

V usage is TRBV13 and J usage is TRBJ1-2; maybe TRBD1 (6 bases). The CDR3 extends over 13 amino acids. CDR1 and CDR2 from the germline V gene are PRHDT and FYEKMQ (reference sequence). V was pared by 1 base and J by 7 bases, with 10 bases between. Here the CDR3 reads CASSLVDSTGYTF. The CDR3 DNA reads TGTGCCAGCAGCTTAGTGGACAGTACTGGCTACACCTTC.

This chain joins TRBV6-2 or TRBV6-3 and TRBJ1-2; 7 bases are a match to TRBD1. Germline-derived CDR1 and CDR2 are MNHEY and SVGEGT. The CDR3 length is 12 residues. Trimming cost V 5 bases and J 10 bases; bases outside gene matches: 7. The CDR3 reads CASSGTVGAYTF. The CDR3 region has the DNA TGTGCCAGCAGTGGGACAGTCGGGGCCTACACCTTC.

The chain recombines TRBV6-2 or TRBV6-3 with TRBJ1-2, with unresolved D. The CDR3 runs 11 residues. Trimming removed 2 bases at V and 4 bases at J, with 2 bases between. The germline gives CDR1 MNHEY, CDR2 SVGEGT. The CDR3 sequence is CASSYLYGYTF. In DNA form, the CDR3 reads TGTGCCAGCAGTTACCTCTATGGCTACACCTTC.

The chain carries TRBV30 and TRBJ1-5; D not resolved. Germline assignment: CDR1 GTSNPN and CDR2 SVGIG (reference sequence). This CDR3 is 12 amino acids long. Trimming left V 7 bases short and J 4 bases short, with 11 bases between. The DNA for the CDR3 is TGTGCCTTTTCAGACAAAAATCAGCCCCAGCATTTT. Translated: CAFSDKNQPQHF.

The V and J genes are TRBV18 and TRBJ2-7, with 7 bases aligning to TRBD1. The CDR3 is 17 residues long. Germline CDR1 KGHSH, CDR2 LQKENI. With 0 bases clipped from V and 0 bases from J, the junction kept 8 bases outside the gene matches. The CDR3 DNA sequence: TGTGCCAGCTCACCACCCGGGACAGATCCCCACTCCTACGAGCAGTACTTC. Protein: CASSPPGTDPHSYEQYF.

V and J are TRBV24-1 and TRBJ2-1; 10 bases fit TRBD1. V shed 9 bases and J 6 bases; nucleotides not matched to a gene: 7. The germline V gene encodes CDR1 KGHDR and CDR2 SFDVKD. The CDR3 runs 14 residues. Written as DNA, the CDR3 is TGTGCCACCTCCCCGGACAGGGGGACCAATGAGCAGTTCTTC. Its protein product is CATSPDRGTNEQFF.

This sequence joins TRBV11-2 and TRBJ1-5, with TRBD1 identical over 7 bases. Germline CDR1 reads SGHAT; CDR2 reads FQNNGV. The CDR3 runs to 14 residues. V lost 5 bases to trimming and J lost 5 bases; unmatched junction nucleotides: 6. CDR3 residues: CASSLQGMYQPQHF. The CDR3 coding sequence is TGTGCCAGCAGCCTACAGGGGATGTATCAGCCCCAGCATTTT.

This chain connects TRBV24-1 to TRBJ1-5; 7 positions match TRBD1. V was clipped by 4 bases and J by 4 bases; unmatched bases: 6. The CDR3 length is 15 residues. CDR1 and CDR2 (germline): KGHDR, SFDVKD. The CDR3 nucleotides read TGTGCCACCAGTGAAACCGGGACAGAAAATCAGCCCCAGCATTTT. Translating gives CATSETGTENQPQHF.

V usage is TRBV24-1 and J usage is TRBJ2-2, with TRBD1 matching over 11 bases. V shed 1 base, J shed 4 bases, and the junction held 10 bases outside the gene matches. The CDR3 is 19 amino acids. Germline V CDR1 and CDR2: KGHDR, SFDVKD. DNA of the CDR3: TGTGCCACCAGTGATTTCGCCGGGACAGGGGGTTCGAGCACCGGGGAGCTGTTTTTT. Protein product: CATSDFAGTGGSSTGELFF.

The gene calls are TRBV6-5 and TRBJ2-6, with D unclear. Trimming took off 6 bases at V and 0 bases at J, with 3 bases between the two ends. The CDR3 totals 13 residues. Germline V CDR1 and CDR2: MNHEY, SVGAGI. This CDR3 reads CASSVSGANVLTF. The CDR3 nucleotides read TGTGCCAGCAGCGTCTCTGGGGCCAACGTCCTGACTTTC.

The V and J genes are TRBV6-5 and TRBJ1-2, with 9 positions matching TRBD1. V trimming: 6 bases; J trimming: 8 bases; junction bases outside the gene matches: 10. Germline loops: CDR1 MNHEY, CDR2 SVGAGI. The CDR3 is 14 residues long. CDR3 region: CASRYDRGNSGYTF. Here the CDR3 DNA reads TGTGCCAGCAGGTACGACAGGGGGAATTCCGGCTACACCTTC.

This sequence joins TRBV10-3 and TRBJ2-1; TRBD2 matches at 16 bases. Germline loops: CDR1 ENHRY, CDR2 SYGVKD. The CDR3 consists of 18 residues. Trimming cost V 6 bases and J 7 bases; bases outside gene matches: 12. The CDR3 loop is CAIRRGLAGGPWANEQFF. CDR3 in DNA: TGTGCCATCAGACGGGGACTAGCGGGAGGGCCCTGGGCAAATGAGCAGTTCTTC.